This entry features one T cell receptor (beta chain) sequence. The clone's antigen remains unknown. Base qualities are not recorded, but no much larger clone differs from it by a single base. Genomic DNA was isolated using the Qiagen DNeasy kit from unsorted PBMCs as well as from negatively selected CD4+ and CD8+ fractions. Amplification of TCR beta CDR3 regions was done by immunoSEQ multiplex PCR with primers that anneal to V and J segments. A synthetic immune receptor repertoire was used to minimize amplification bias, and remaining bias was computationally removed after sequencing. The study's own analysis went as follows. Custom Python scripts were used to quantify repertoire diversity as the Shannon entropy index. Unsorted, CD4+ and CD8+ repertoires were examined separately, except in combined analyses, for which CD4+ and CD8+ sequences were merged in silico. A clone counted as expanded when the clone's frequency after treatment rose at least 2-fold relative to C1D1, and clones undetected at baseline were given a pseudocount of 0.5. Clones with 0 or 1 copy at C1D1 were defined as singleton clones, while clones with 2 or more copies were defined as non-singleton clones. Clones expanded in unsorted samples were annotated as CD4+, CD8+ or unknown by matching protein sequences in sorted samples from the same patient. Wilcoxon tests on paired samples were used to test diversity changes from C1D1 to C4D1. The clones in this table, taken by TCRdb from immuneACCESS, are in-frame only. Not every clone is retained; where verified, under half of the shortfall comes from an unresolved V gene, and the cause of the rest is unknown. That table furnishes V, J and clone size, whereas the DNA furnished D and trimming. For this sample there are some 90,000 clones; around 80% appear just once. The ten largest clonotypes hold roughly 10% of the sample.

This entry belongs to a study of PD-1 blockade in classical Hodgkin lymphoma (dated by TCRdb to 2020 to 2021). The study in broad terms: Nivolumab dosing was 3 mg/kg intravenously every 2 weeks, continuing until either disease progression or unacceptable toxicity. A peripheral blood immune signature of response to PD-1 blockade in classical Hodgkin lymphoma was defined using TCR beta sequencing and CyTOF.

Per the publication, the time point label means: cycle 4 day 1 (C4D1), after 5 to 7 weeks of nivolumab. All trial patients had relapsed after autologous stem cell transplantation, with cohorts A, B and C differing in prior brentuximab vedotin exposure. The trial cohort was composed of some 57 patients with relapsed/refractory classical Hodgkin lymphoma, for whom complete response, partial response or progressive disease was recorded as best overall response. In the multi-cohort phase II CheckMate 205 trial, trial patients received single-agent nivolumab. An independent review committee assessed best overall response by applying the 2007 International Working Group response criteria. Trial PBMCs were collected just before the start of nivolumab (C1D1) and during therapy at cycle 2 day 1 and cycle 4 day 1. Peripheral blood was collected in 8 mL Vacutainer Cell Preparation Tubes, from which PBMCs were isolated by centrifugation and then cryopreserved.

CDR1 and CDR2, looked up from the germline V gene (reference sequence), are LNHDA and SQIVND. From the cysteine through the phenylalanine, the CDR3 covers 19 amino acids. The entry retains the CDR3 DNA only, 57 bases that are in frame from base 1. From V the trimming removes 0 bases and from J it removes 6 bases, while the gene matches leave 16 bases of the junction unaccounted for. Study-level results and caveats: Baseline TCR diversity was reported to be lower in newly diagnosed patients than in healthy donors, and even lower in relapsed/refractory patients. Among trial patients, those achieving complete response had baseline diversity similar to that of newly diagnosed patients, while diversity was significantly lower in partial responders and progressors. Lower diversity was observed in patients in whom nivolumab was started less than 1 year after ASCT, and these patients were excluded from later analyses so that confounding by immune reconstitution would be avoided. CD4+ but not CD8+ TCR diversity rose significantly by C4D1 (p=0.0027 vs p=0.16), most apparent in complete responders (p=0.02). The study covered only a single clinical trial cohort, and the causes of the repertoire differences, possibly disease activity or prior therapy, were still not defined.

This receptor chain uses TRBV19 and TRBJ2-7, with TRBD2 identical over 11 junction bases. Sequencing was performed on peripheral blood mononuclear cells (PBMCs), taken before the fourth cycle of nivolumab. This clonotype was sampled from a human donor with classical Hodgkin lymphoma. The DNA reads TGTGCCAGTAGTATAGAGGGAGGCCTAGCGGGAGGACCTTTCTCCGAGCAGTACTTC. The resulting protein is CASSIEGGLAGGPFSEQYF.